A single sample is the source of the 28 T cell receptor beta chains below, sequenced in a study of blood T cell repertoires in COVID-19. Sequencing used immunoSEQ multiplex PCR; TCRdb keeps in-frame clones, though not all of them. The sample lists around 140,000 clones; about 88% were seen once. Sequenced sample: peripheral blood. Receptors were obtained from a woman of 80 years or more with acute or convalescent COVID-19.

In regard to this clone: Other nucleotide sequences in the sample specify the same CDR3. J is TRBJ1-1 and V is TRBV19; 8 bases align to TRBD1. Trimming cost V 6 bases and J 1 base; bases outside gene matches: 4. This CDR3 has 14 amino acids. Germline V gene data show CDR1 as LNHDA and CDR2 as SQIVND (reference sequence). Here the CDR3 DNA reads TGTGCCAGTAGAAACAGGGGGTCGAACACTGAAGCTTTCTTT. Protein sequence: CASRNRGSNTEAFF.

The CDR3 DNA reads TGTGCCAGCAGCTTAGGACAGGGGGCGAGATTTGAAAAACTGTTTTTT. It translates to CASSLGQGARFEKLFF. This sequence joins TRBV7-9 and TRBJ1-4; 10 bases are a match to TRBD1. The CDR3 is 16 residues long. With V trimmed by 1 base and J by 7 bases, 6 bases remained unmatched. Germline CDR1 and CDR2: SEHNR and FQNEAQ (reference sequence).

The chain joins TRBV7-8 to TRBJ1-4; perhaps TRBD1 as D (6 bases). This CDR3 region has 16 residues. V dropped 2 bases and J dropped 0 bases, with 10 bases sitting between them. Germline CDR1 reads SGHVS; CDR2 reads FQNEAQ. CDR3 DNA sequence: TGTGCCAGCAGCTTATCTTGGACAGCAACTAATGAAAAACTGTTTTTT. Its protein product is CASSLSWTATNEKLFF.

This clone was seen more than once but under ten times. The CDR3 DNA is TGTGCCAGCAGTTCACCGACAGGGGTAGAGCGGACCCAGTACTTC. Its protein is CASSSPTGVERTQYF. This chain joins TRBV6-5 and TRBJ2-5; TRBD1 agrees at 8 bases. The CDR3 contains 15 residues. Germline V lookup: CDR1 MNHEY, CDR2 SVGAGI. V lost 4 bases, J lost 7 bases, and 11 bases stayed unmatched.

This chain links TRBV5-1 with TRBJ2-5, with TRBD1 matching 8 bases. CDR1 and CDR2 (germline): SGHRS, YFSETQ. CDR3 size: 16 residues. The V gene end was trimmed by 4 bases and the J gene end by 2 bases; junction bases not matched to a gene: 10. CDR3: CASSKQSGTGQETQYF. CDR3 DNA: TGCGCCAGCAGCAAACAATCCGGGACAGGACAAGAGACCCAGTACTTC.

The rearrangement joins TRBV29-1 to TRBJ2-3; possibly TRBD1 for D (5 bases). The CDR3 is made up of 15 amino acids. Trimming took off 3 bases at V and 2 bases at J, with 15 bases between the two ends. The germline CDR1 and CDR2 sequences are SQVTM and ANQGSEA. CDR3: CSVDGPRAVTDTQYF. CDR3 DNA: TGCAGCGTTGACGGCCCCAGGGCGGTCACAGATACGCAGTATTTT.

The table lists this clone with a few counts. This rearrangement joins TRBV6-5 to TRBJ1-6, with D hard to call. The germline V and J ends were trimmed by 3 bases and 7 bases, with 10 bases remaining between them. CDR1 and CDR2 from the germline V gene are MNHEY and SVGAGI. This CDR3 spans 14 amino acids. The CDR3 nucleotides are TGTGCCAGCAGTTATATGGTGGGCAATTCACCCCTCCACTTT. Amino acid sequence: CASSYMVGNSPLHF.

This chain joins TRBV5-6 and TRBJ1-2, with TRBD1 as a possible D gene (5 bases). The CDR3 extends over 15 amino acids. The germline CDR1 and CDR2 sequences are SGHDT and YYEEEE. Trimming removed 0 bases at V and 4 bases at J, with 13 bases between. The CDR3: CASSLGVGRGYGYTF. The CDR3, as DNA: TGTGCCAGCAGCTTGGGCGTGGGGCGCGGCTATGGCTACACCTTC.

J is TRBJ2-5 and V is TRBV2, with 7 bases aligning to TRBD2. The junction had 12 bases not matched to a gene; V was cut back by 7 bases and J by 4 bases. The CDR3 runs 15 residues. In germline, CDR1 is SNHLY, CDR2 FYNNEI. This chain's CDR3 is CASKSQGRALETQYF. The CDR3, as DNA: TGTGCCAGCAAGTCCCAAGGGAGGGCTTTAGAGACCCAGTACTTC. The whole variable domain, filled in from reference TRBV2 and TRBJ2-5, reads EPEVTQTPSHQVTQMGQEVILRCVPISNHLYFYWYRQILGQKVEFLVSFYNNEISEKSEIFDDQFSVERPDGSNFTLKIRSTKLEDSAMYFCASKSQGRALETQYFGPGTRLLVL.

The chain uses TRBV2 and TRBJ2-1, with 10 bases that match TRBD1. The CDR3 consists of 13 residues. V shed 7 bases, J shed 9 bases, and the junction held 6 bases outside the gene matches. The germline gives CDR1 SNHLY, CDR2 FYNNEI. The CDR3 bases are TGTGCCAGCAAGGGACAGGGGCTTGGTGAGCAGTTCTTC. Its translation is CASKGQGLGEQFF.

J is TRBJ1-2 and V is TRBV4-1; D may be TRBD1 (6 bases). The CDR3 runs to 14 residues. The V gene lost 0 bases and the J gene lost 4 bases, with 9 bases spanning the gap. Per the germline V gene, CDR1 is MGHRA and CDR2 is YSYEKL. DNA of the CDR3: TGCGCCAGCAGCCAAGACAGGGGTAGCTATGGCTACACCTTC. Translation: CASSQDRGSYGYTF.

CDR3 nucleotide sequence: TGTGCCAGCAGTACGGGACAGGGGGTAAATGAGCAGTTCTTC. It codes for CASSTGQGVNEQFF. The chain uses TRBV6-5 and TRBJ2-1; TRBD1 aligns across 11 bases. The CDR3 length is 14 residues. Per germline, CDR1 MNHEY and CDR2 SVGAGI. V was clipped by 5 bases and J by 7 bases; unmatched bases: 4.

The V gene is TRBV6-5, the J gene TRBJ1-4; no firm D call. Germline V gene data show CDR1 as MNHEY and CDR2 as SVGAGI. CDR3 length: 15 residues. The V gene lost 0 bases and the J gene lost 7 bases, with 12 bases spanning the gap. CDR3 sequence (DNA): TGTGCCAGCAGTTACTCGATGGGAGGAGGTGAAAAACTGTTTTTT. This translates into CASSYSMGGGEKLFF.

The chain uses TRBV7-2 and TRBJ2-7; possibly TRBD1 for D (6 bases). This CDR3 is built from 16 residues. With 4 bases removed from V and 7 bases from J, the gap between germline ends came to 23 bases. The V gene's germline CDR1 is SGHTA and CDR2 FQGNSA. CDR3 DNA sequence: TGTGCCAGCAGCTCCTATGCCGGCAGGGGAGCCGGGGAGCAGTACTTC. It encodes CASSSYAGRGAGEQYF.

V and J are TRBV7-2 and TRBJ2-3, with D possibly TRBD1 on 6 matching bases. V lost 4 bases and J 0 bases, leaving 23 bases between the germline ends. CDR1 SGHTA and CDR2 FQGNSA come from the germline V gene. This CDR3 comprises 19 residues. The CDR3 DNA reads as TGTGCCAGCAGCTCGCCCATTTCCTTCCGGGACACTAGCACAGATACGCAGTATTTT. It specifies CASSSPISFRDTSTDTQYF.

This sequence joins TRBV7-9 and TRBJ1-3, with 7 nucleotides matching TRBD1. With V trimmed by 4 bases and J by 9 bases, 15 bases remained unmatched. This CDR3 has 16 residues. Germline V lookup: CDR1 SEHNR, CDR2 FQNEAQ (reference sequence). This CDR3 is CASSSLGQRNLPTIYF. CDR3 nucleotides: TGTGCCAGCAGCTCGCTGGGACAGCGGAACCTCCCCACCATATATTTT.

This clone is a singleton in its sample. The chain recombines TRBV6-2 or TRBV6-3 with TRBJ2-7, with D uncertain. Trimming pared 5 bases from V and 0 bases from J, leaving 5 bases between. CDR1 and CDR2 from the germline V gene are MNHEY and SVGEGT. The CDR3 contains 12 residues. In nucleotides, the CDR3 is TGTGCCAGCAGTCCCCGCTCCTACGAGCAGTACTTC. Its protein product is CASSPRSYEQYF.

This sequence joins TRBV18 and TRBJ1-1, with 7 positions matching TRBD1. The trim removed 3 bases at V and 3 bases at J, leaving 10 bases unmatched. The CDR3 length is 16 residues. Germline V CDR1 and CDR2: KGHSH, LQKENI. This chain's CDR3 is CASSPSADRVDTEAFF. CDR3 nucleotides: TGTGCCAGCTCACCTTCGGCCGACAGGGTCGACACTGAAGCTTTCTTT.

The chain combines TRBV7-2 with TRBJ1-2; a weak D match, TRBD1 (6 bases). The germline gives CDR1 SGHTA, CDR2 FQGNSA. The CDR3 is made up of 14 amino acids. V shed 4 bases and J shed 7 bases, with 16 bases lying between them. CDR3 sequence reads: CASSSLQGFGGYTF. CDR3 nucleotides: TGTGCCAGCAGCTCCCTACAGGGATTCGGTGGCTACACCTTC.

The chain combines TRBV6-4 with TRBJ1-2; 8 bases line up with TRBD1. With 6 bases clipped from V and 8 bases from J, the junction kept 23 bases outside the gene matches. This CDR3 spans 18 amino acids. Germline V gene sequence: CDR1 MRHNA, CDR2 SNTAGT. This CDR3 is CASRAISGTGHPEGGYTF. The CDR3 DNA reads TGTGCCAGCAGGGCAATCTCCGGGACAGGACACCCCGAGGGGGGCTACACCTTC.

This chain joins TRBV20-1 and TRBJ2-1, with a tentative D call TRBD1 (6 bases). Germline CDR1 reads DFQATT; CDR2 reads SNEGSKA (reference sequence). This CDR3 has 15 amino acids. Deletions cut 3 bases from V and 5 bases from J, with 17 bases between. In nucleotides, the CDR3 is TGCAGTGCTAGTCGTTGGCAGGGGTTGAACAATGAGCAGTTCTTC. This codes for CSASRWQGLNNEQFF.

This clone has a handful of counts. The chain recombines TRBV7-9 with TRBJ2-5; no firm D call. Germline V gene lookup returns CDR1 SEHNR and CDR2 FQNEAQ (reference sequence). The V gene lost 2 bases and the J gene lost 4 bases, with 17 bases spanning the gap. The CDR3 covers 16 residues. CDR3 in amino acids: CASSLMARSFRETQYF. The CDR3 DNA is TGTGCCAGCAGCTTAATGGCTAGATCTTTTAGAGAGACCCAGTACTTC.

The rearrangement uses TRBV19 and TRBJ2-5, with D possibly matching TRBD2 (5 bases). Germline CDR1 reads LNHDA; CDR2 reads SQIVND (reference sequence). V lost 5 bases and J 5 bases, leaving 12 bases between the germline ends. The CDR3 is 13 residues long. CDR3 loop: CASSATWEETQYF. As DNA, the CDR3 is TGTGCCAGTAGTGCGACATGGGAGGAGACCCAGTACTTC.

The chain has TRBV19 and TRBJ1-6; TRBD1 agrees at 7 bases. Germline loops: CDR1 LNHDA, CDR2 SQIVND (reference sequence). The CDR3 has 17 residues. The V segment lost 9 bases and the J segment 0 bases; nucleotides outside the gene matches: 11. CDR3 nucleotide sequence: TGTGCCAGCCAACCCGGGACAGCGAGCTCCTATAATTCACCCCTCCACTTT. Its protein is CASQPGTASSYNSPLHF.

The CDR3 loop is CASSQDRLISYEQYF. CDR3 nucleotide sequence: TGTGCCAGCAGCCAAGACAGACTAATCTCCTACGAGCAGTACTTC. The chain recombines TRBV3-1 (or the pseudogene TRBV3-2) with TRBJ2-7, with a weak D call TRBD2 (5 bases). From germline, CDR1 is LGHDT and CDR2 YNNKEL (reference sequence). V was shortened by 0 bases and J by 0 bases, with 9 bases between the two germline ends. CDR3 size: 15 residues.

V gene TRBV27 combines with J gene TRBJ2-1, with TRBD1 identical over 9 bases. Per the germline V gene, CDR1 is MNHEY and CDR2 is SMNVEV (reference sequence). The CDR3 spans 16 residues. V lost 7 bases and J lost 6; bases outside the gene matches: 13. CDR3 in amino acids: CASTNLRDRVGNEQFF. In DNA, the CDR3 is TGTGCCAGCACAAACCTACGGGACAGGGTCGGCAATGAGCAGTTCTTC.

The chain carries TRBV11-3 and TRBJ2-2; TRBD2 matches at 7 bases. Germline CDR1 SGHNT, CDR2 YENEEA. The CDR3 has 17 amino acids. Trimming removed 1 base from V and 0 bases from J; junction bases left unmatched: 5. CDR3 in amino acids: CASSLGGGLANTGELFF. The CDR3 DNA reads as TGTGCCAGCAGCTTAGGGGGAGGGCTAGCGAACACCGGGGAGCTGTTTTTT.

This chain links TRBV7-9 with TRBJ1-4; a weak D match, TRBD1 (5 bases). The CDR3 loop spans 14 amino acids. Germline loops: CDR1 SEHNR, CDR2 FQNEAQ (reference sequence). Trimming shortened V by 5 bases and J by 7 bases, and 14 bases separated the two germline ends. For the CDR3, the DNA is TGTGCCAGCAGCCCCGGGGGGTTGGCTGAAAAACTGTTTTTT. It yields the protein CASSPGGLAEKLFF.